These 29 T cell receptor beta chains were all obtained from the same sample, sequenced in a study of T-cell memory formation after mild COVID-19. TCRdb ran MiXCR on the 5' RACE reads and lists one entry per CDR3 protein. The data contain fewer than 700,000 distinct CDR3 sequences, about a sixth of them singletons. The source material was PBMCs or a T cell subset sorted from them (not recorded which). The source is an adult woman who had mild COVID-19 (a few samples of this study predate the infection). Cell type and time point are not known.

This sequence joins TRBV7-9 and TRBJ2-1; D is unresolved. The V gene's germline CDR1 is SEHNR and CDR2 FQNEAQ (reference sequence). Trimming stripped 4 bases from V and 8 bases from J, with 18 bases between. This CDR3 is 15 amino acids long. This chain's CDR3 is CASSSTPHLWHEQFF. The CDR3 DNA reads TGTGCCAGCAGCTCCACCCCACACCTTTGGCATGAGCAGTTCTTC.

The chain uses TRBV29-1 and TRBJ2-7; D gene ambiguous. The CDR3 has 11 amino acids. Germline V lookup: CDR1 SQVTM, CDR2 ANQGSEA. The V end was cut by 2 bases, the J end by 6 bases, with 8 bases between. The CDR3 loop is CSVENSAEQYF. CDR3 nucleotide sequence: TGCAGCGTTGAAAACAGCGCCGAGCAGTACTTC.

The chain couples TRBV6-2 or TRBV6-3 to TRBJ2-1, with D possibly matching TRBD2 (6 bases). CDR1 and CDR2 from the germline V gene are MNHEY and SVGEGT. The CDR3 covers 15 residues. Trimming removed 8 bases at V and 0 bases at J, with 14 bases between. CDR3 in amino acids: CASQGWEASYNEQFF. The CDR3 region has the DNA TGTGCCAGCCAAGGGTGGGAGGCCTCCTACAATGAGCAGTTCTTC.

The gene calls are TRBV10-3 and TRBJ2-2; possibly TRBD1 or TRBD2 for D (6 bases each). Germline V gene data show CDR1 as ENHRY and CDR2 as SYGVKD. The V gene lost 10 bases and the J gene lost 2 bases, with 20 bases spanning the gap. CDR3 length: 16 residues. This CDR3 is CANSGEGGLNTGELFF. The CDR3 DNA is TGTGCCAACTCAGGGGAAGGGGGGCTCAACACCGGGGAGCTGTTTTTT.

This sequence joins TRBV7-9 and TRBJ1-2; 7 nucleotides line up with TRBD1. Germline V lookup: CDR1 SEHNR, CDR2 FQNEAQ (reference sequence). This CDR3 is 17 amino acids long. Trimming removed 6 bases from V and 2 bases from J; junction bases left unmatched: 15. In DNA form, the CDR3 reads TGTGCCAGCAGACAGGGGACATCCTCGGGGGTGAACTATGGCTACACCTTC. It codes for CASRQGTSSGVNYGYTF.

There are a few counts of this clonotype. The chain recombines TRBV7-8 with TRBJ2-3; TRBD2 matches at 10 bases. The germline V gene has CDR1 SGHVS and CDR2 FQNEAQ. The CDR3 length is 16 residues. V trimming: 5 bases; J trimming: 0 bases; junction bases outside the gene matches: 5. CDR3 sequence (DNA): TGTGCCAGCAGCAGACGGGGACTAGCGAGCACAGATACGCAGTATTTT. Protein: CASSRRGLASTDTQYF.

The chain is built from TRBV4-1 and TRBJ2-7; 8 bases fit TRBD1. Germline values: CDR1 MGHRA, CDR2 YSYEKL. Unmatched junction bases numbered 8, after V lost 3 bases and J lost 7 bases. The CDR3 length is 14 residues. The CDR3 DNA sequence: TGCGCCAGCAGCCAGATGACAGGGGATGTGGAGCAGTACTTC. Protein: CASSQMTGDVEQYF.

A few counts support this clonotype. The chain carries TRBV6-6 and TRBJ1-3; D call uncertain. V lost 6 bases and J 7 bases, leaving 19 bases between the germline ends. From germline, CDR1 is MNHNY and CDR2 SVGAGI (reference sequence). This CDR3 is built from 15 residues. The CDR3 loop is CASSSDSGTGNTIYF. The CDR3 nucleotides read TGTGCCAGCAGCTCGGACTCGGGAACCGGGAACACCATATATTTT.

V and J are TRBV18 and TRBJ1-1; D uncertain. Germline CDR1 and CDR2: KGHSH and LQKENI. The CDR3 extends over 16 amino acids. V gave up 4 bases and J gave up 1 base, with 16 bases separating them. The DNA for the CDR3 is TGTGCCAGCTCACTTCAAAGCGGGCTTTCGAACACTGAAGCTTTCTTT. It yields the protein CASSLQSGLSNTEAFF.

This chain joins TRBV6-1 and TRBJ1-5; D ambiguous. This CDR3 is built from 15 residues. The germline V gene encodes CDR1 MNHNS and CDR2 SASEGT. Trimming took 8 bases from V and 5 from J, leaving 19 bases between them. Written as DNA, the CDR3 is TGTGCCAGCTGCGTTGAAGCAGGCCGTCATCAGCCCCAGCATTTT. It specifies CASCVEAGRHQPQHF.

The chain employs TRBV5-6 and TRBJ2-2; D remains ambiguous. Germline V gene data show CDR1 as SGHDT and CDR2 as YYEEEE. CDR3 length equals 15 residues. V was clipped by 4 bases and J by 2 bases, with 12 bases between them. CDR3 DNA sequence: TGTGCCAGCAGCCCCGGGCAGATCAACACCGGGGAGCTGTTTTTT. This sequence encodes CASSPGQINTGELFF.

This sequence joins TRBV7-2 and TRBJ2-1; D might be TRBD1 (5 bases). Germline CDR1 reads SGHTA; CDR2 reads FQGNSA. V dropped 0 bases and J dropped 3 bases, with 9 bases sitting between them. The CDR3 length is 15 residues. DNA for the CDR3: TGTGCCAGCAGCTTAGCCAGGACAAACTACAATGAGCAGTTCTTC. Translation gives CASSLARTNYNEQFF.

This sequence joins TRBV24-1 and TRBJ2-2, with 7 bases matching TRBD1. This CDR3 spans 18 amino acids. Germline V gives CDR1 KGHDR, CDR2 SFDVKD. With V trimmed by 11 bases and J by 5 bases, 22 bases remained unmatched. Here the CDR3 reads CASATTLDRASRTGELFF. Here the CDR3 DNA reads TGTGCCAGCGCGACTACTCTAGACAGGGCCTCGAGGACCGGGGAGCTGTTTTTT.

DNA for the CDR3: TGCAGTGCTAGAACTCGGCAGGGGGCACTCTATGGCTACACCTTC. Translating gives CSARTRQGALYGYTF. The chain employs TRBV20-1 and TRBJ1-2, with TRBD1 matching 8 bases. With V trimmed by 2 bases and J by 4 bases, 9 bases remained unmatched. The CDR3 extends over 15 amino acids. Germline CDR1 and CDR2: DFQATT and SNEGSKA (reference sequence).

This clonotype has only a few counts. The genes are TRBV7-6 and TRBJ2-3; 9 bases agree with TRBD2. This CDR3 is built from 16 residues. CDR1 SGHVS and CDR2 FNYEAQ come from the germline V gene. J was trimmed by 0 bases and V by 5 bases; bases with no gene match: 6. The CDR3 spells CASSPAGGISTDTQYF. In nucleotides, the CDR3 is TGTGCCAGCAGCCCAGCGGGGGGAATCAGCACAGATACGCAGTATTTT. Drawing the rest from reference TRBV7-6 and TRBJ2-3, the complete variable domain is GAGVSQSPRYKVTKRGQDVALRCDPISGHVSLYWYRQALGQGPEFLTYFNYEAQQDKSGLPNDRFSAERPEGSISTLTIQRTEQRDSAMYRCASSPAGGISTDTQYFGPGTRLTVL.

Here the CDR3 reads CASSEGTSGTYEQYF. The CDR3 coding sequence is TGTGCCAGCAGTGAAGGGACTAGCGGCACCTACGAGCAGTACTTC. This sequence joins TRBV2 and TRBJ2-7; 10 bases are shared with TRBD2. V lost 1 base, J lost 2 bases, and 2 bases stayed unmatched. CDR3 length: 15 residues. Germline CDR1 is SNHLY and CDR2 is FYNNEI.

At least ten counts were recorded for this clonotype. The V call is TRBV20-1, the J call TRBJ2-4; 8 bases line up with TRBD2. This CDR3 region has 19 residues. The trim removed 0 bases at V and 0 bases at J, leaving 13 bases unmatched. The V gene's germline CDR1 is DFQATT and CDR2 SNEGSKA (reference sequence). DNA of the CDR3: TGCAGTGCTAGAGATCCCATGACTAGCGCCGATCTAGCCAAAAACATTCAGTACTTC. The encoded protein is CSARDPMTSADLAKNIQYF.

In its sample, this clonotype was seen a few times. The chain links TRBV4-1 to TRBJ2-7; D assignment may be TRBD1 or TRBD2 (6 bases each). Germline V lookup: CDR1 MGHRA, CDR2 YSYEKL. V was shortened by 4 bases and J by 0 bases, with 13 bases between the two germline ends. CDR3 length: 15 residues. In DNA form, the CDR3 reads TGCGCCAGCAGCCGTATCGGGGGCCCCTCCTACGAGCAGTACTTC. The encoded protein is CASSRIGGPSYEQYF.

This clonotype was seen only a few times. CDR3 nucleotide sequence: TGTGCCAGCAGCCAACGGACGAACACCGGGGAGCTGTTTTTT. Protein sequence: CASSQRTNTGELFF. The chain recombines TRBV3-1 with TRBJ2-2; D unclear. This CDR3 is built from 14 residues. Trimming pared 2 bases from V and 0 bases from J, leaving 4 bases between. Germline CDR1 and CDR2: LGHDT and YNNKEL (reference sequence).

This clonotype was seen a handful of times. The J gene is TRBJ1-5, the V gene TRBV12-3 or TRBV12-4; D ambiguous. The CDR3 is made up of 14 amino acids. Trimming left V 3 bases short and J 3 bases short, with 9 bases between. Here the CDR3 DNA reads TGTGCCAGCAGTTTGGGAGGGCACAATCAGCCCCAGCATTTT. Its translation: CASSLGGHNQPQHF.

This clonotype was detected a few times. The CDR3 bases are TGTGCCACCAGACTTACCCCCCGGACAGGGGCGGACTATGGCTACACCTTC. It encodes CATRLTPRTGADYGYTF. V usage is TRBV6-5 and J usage is TRBJ1-2; 9 positions agree with TRBD1. The V gene's germline CDR1 is MNHEY and CDR2 SVGAGI. CDR3 length: 17 amino acids. V gave up 10 bases and J gave up 3 bases; unmatched junction bases: 18.

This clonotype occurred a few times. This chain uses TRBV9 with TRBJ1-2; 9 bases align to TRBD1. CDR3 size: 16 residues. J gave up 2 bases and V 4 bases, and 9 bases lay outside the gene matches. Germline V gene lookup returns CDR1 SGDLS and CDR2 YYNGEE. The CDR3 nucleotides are TGTGCCAGCAGCCCCGGGACAGGGAGTCTCAACTATGGCTACACCTTC. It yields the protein CASSPGTGSLNYGYTF.

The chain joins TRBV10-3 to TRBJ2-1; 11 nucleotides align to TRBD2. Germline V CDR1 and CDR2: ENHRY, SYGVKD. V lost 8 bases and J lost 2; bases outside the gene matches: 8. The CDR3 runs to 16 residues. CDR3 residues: CAIGTSGSRAYNEQFF. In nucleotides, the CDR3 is TGTGCCATCGGGACTAGCGGATCTAGAGCCTACAATGAGCAGTTCTTC.

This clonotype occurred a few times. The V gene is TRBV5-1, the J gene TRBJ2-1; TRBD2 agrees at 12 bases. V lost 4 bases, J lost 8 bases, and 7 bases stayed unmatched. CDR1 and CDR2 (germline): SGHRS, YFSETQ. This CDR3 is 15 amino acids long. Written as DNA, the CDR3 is TGCGCCAGCAGCGAGACTAGCGGGGGCATCGATGAGCAGTTCTTC. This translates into CASSETSGGIDEQFF.

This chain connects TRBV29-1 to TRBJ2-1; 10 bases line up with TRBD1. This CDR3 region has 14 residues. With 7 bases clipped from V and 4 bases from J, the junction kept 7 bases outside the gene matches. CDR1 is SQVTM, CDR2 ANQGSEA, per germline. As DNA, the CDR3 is TGCAGCGGCCTAGACAGGGGGCATTACAATGAGCAGTTCTTC. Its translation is CSGLDRGHYNEQFF.

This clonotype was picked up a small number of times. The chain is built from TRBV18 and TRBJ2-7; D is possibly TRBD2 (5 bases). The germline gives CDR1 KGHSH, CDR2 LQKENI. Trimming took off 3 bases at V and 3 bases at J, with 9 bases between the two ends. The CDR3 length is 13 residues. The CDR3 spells CASSPGVHYEQYF. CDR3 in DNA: TGTGCCAGCTCACCGGGAGTACACTACGAGCAGTACTTC.

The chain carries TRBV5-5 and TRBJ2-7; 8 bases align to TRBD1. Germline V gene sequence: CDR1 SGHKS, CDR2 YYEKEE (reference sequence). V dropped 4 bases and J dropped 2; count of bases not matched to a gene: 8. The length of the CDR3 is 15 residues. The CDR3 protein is CASSQLTGAAYEQYF. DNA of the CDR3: TGTGCCAGCAGCCAGCTGACAGGGGCGGCCTACGAGCAGTACTTC.

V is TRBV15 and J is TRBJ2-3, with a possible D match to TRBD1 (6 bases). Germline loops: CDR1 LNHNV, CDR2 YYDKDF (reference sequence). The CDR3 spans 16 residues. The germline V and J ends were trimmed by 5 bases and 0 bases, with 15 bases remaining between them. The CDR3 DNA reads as TGTGCCACCAGCGTAGGGACATTACGAAGCACAGATACGCAGTATTTT. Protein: CATSVGTLRSTDTQYF.

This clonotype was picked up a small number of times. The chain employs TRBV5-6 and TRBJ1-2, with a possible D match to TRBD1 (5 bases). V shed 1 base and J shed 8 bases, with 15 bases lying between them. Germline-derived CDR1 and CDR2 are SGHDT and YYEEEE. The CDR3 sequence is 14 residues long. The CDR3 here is CASSLQPGLWGYTF. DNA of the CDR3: TGTGCCAGCAGCTTGCAGCCAGGGCTATGGGGCTACACCTTC.